Presented here are 27 T cell receptor beta chains from one specimen sequenced in a study of patients and donors after allogeneic stem cell transplantation. Each CDR3 protein is one row after TCRdb ran MiXCR on the RT-PCR reads. The profile shows 390,000 or so distinct CDR3 sequences, roughly 17% of them singletons. Sequencing used blood, either unsorted or a sorted T cell fraction (not recorded which). Receptors originate from a human donor who was either an allogeneic HSCT recipient or a stem cell or donor lymphocyte infusion donor (not recorded which). It is not recorded whose cells these are; they may come from a transplant donor.

The V and J genes are TRBV10-3 and TRBJ2-7; D unclear. Germline CDR1 ENHRY, CDR2 SYGVKD. V was clipped by 0 bases and J by 4 bases, with 7 bases between them. There are 13 residues in the CDR3. The CDR3 sequence is CAISESVLYEQYF. CDR3 DNA: TGTGCCATCAGTGAGTCGGTCTTATACGAGCAGTACTTC.

The chain recombines TRBV25-1 with TRBJ1-4; 9 positions agree with TRBD1. The CDR3 sequence is 16 residues long. Germline V lookup: CDR1 MGHDK, CDR2 SYGVNS. Trimming took 4 bases from V and 8 from J; bases not matched to a gene: 11. The chain's CDR3 is CASSVPGGTGREKLFF. In DNA, the CDR3 is TGTGCCAGCAGTGTCCCGGGAGGGACAGGGCGAGAAAAACTGTTTTTT. Combining the CDR3 with reference TRBV25-1 and TRBJ1-4 gives the whole variable domain EADIYQTPRYLVIGTGKKITLECSQTMGHDKMYWYQQDPGMELHLIHYSYGVNSTEKGDLSSESTVSRIRTEHFPLTLESARPSHTSQYLCASSVPGGTGREKLFFGSGTQLSVL.

This chain uses TRBV11-2 with TRBJ2-7, with 11 bases fitting TRBD1. Trimming cost V 3 bases and J 5 bases; bases outside gene matches: 18. The CDR3 has 19 residues. The germline V gene encodes CDR1 SGHAT and CDR2 FQNNGV. As DNA, the CDR3 is TGTGCCAGCAGCTTTAGGGCGGCCTCTTTCGGACAGGGGGCCCACGAGCAGTACTTC. It yields the protein CASSFRAASFGQGAHEQYF.

The CDR3 DNA is TGTGCCAGCAGTTCATATATTAGCGGAGAGACCCAGTACTTC. Its protein product is CASSSYISGETQYF. The chain carries TRBV27 and TRBJ2-5; possibly TRBD2 for D (6 bases). V lost 4 bases and J 4 bases, leaving 13 bases between the germline ends. Per the germline V gene, CDR1 is MNHEY and CDR2 is SMNVEV (reference sequence). The CDR3 runs 14 residues.

The V gene is TRBV25-1, the J gene TRBJ2-4; a weak D match, TRBD2 (6 bases). Germline V gene sequence: CDR1 MGHDK, CDR2 SYGVNS. The CDR3 length is 19 residues. V was trimmed by 4 bases and J by 1 base, leaving 23 bases between them. The CDR3 spells CASSVGPGRFQTAKNIQYF. DNA for the CDR3: TGTGCCAGCAGTGTCGGACCAGGGAGGTTTCAGACCGCCAAAAACATTCAGTACTTC.

The chain combines TRBV11-1 with TRBJ2-3; TRBD1 might be the D (6 bases). Per germline, CDR1 SGHAT and CDR2 FQDESV (reference sequence). Deletions cut 7 bases from V and 4 bases from J, with 21 bases between. The CDR3 length is 16 residues. DNA for the CDR3: TGTGCCAGCACCGTAACCGAGGGGGTTGAGGCAGATACGCAGTATTTT. It translates to CASTVTEGVEADTQYF. The full variable domain, completed using reference TRBV11-1 and TRBJ2-3, is EAEVAQSPRYKITEKSQAVAFWCDPISGHATLYWYRQILGQGPELLVQFQDESVVDDSQLPKDRFSAERLKGVDSTLKIQPAELGDSAMYLCASTVTEGVEADTQYFGPGTRLTVL.

The chain has TRBV11-3 and TRBJ2-3, with a possible D match to TRBD2 (6 bases). The germline gives CDR1 SGHNT, CDR2 YENEEA. The CDR3 runs 14 residues. V was shortened by 4 bases and J by 7 bases, with 15 bases between the two germline ends. The CDR3 reads CASSSYGSKNTQYF. The CDR3 nucleotides are TGTGCCAGCAGCTCTTACGGGAGTAAGAATACGCAGTATTTT.

This clonotype has at least ten counts. The chain links TRBV7-9 to TRBJ2-7; no reliable D call. Germline V gene data show CDR1 as SEHNR and CDR2 as FQNEAQ (reference sequence). Deletions cut 1 base from V and 9 bases from J, with 7 bases between. This CDR3 comprises 11 residues. CDR3 protein: CASSLGVGQYF. CDR3 sequence (DNA): TGTGCCAGCAGCTTAGGAGTGGGGCAGTACTTC.

The CDR3 spells CASSQEQANYGYTF. In DNA form, the CDR3 reads TGTGCCAGCAGCCAAGAACAGGCTAACTATGGCTACACCTTC. The rearrangement joins TRBV4-2 to TRBJ1-2; perhaps TRBD1 as D (5 bases). The CDR3 covers 14 residues. Germline-derived CDR1 and CDR2 are LGHNA and YNFKEQ. V was shortened by 0 bases and J by 0 bases, with 5 bases between the two germline ends.

Only a few counts were recorded for this clonotype. The rearrangement uses TRBV7-9 and TRBJ1-4; tentatively, D is TRBD1 (6 bases). The CDR3 loop spans 13 amino acids. Germline V CDR1 and CDR2: SEHNR, FQNEAQ (reference sequence). Trimming took off 8 bases at V and 8 bases at J, with 15 bases between the two ends. CDR3 loop: CASGGAGREKLFF. Written as DNA, the CDR3 is TGTGCCAGCGGGGGGGCAGGCCGGGAAAAACTGTTTTTT.

This clonotype occurred a few times. The chain employs TRBV7-2 and TRBJ2-2, with 7 bases matching TRBD2. Germline CDR1 SGHTA, CDR2 FQGNSA. This CDR3 has 16 residues. The V segment lost 10 bases and the J segment 2 bases; nucleotides outside the gene matches: 13. CDR3 nucleotides: TGTGCCACCAAAGATAGGCGGGGGAGCAACACCGGGGAGCTGTTTTTT. Translated, it gives CATKDRRGSNTGELFF.

The chain employs TRBV11-2 and TRBJ1-4; D is perhaps TRBD1 (6 bases). The germline V gene encodes CDR1 SGHAT and CDR2 FQNNGV. The CDR3 runs 16 residues. V lost 5 bases and J lost 8, with 21 bases in between. Here the CDR3 DNA reads TGTGCCAGCAGCCCCCGGCGGGGGCGTAAAGGAGAAAAACTGTTTTTT. It yields the protein CASSPRRGRKGEKLFF.

This clonotype was counted a few times. The chain combines TRBV20-1 with TRBJ1-1; 8 bases are shared with TRBD1. Germline V gives CDR1 DFQATT, CDR2 SNEGSKA (reference sequence). V was pared by 5 bases and J by 7 bases, with 9 bases of the junction left unmatched. The CDR3 extends over 13 amino acids. The CDR3 spells CSARRQGHNEAFF. The CDR3 DNA reads TGCAGTGCTCGCAGACAGGGGCATAATGAAGCTTTCTTT.

This clonotype has only a few counts. The chain links TRBV7-8 to TRBJ2-3; the D is unclear. Germline CDR1 reads SGHVS; CDR2 reads FQNEAQ. Deletions cut 5 bases from V and 6 bases from J, with 21 bases between. There are 16 residues in the CDR3. CDR3 bases: TGTGCCAGCAGCCGTGGAAGGACCGCGGTCGCGGATACGCAGTATTTT. Translating gives CASSRGRTAVADTQYF.

V usage is TRBV4-1 and J usage is TRBJ2-7; tentative D call: TRBD1 (6 bases). Between the trimmed V and J ends, which lost 4 bases and 4 bases, there was a span of 17 bases. The CDR3 consists of 15 residues. In germline, CDR1 is MGHRA, CDR2 YSYEKL. The CDR3 nucleotides read TGCGCCAGCAGCCTAGAGACGAGGGACATTTACGAGCAGTACTTC. Its protein product is CASSLETRDIYEQYF.

The gene calls are TRBV20-1 and TRBJ2-3; no definite D call. Germline CDR1 DFQATT, CDR2 SNEGSKA (reference sequence). V lost 5 bases and J lost 0, with 12 bases in between. The CDR3 contains 14 residues. The CDR3 is CSASDLASTDTQYF. As DNA, the CDR3 is TGCAGTGCTTCGGACCTGGCTAGCACAGATACGCAGTATTTT.

In this sample, this clonotype turned up a few times. The gene calls are TRBV12-3 or TRBV12-4 and TRBJ1-5; possibly TRBD1 for D (5 bases). V lost 5 bases and J 1 base, leaving 9 bases between the germline ends. The CDR3 length is 14 residues. CDR3 sequence reads: CASSLRDSNQPQHF. For the CDR3, the DNA is TGTGCCAGCAGTCTTCGGGACAGCAATCAGCCCCAGCATTTT.

The V call is TRBV9, the J call TRBJ2-6; D gene ambiguous. Trimming cost V 3 bases and J 4 bases, with 8 bases left between them. CDR3 length equals 14 residues. Germline values: CDR1 SGDLS, CDR2 YYNGEE. The CDR3 nucleotides read TGTGCCAGCAGCGGACGGGTAGGGGCCAACGTCCTGACTTTC. The encoded protein is CASSGRVGANVLTF.

This rearrangement joins TRBV19 to TRBJ1-1; unclear D gene. CDR3 length: 13 amino acids. The V end was cut by 5 bases, the J end by 4 bases, with 11 bases between. The V gene's germline CDR1 is LNHDA and CDR2 SQIVND (reference sequence). Here the CDR3 DNA reads TGTGCCAGTAGTGGGCGACAAGTCACTGAAGCTTTCTTT. Encoded protein: CASSGRQVTEAFF.

V gene TRBV6-2 or TRBV6-3 combines with J gene TRBJ1-2; 9 bases fit TRBD1. The CDR3 runs to 15 residues. CDR1 is MNHEY and CDR2 is SVGEGT in the germline V gene. V shed 4 bases and J 6 bases; nucleotides not matched to a gene: 9. CDR3 amino acids: CASSSPSGTGHGYTF. The CDR3 nucleotides read TGTGCCAGCAGTTCGCCCTCCGGGACAGGGCATGGCTACACCTTC.

The chain recombines TRBV27 with TRBJ1-4; weak D call: TRBD1 (5 bases). This CDR3 region has 15 residues. The germline V and J ends were trimmed by 3 bases and 3 bases, with 11 bases remaining between them. The germline V gene has CDR1 MNHEY and CDR2 SMNVEV (reference sequence). CDR3 DNA: TGTGCCAGCAGTTTTTCAGGGTATGCTAATGAAAAACTGTTTTTT. This codes for CASSFSGYANEKLFF. Variable domain in full (rest from reference TRBV27 and TRBJ1-4): EAQVTQNPRYLITVTGKKLTVTCSQNMNHEYMSWYRQDPGLGLRQIYYSMNVEVTDKGDVPEGYKVSRKEKRNFPLILESPSPNQTSLYFCASSFSGYANEKLFFGSGTQLSVL.

This clonotype was found a few times. J is TRBJ1-1 and V is TRBV28; D gene unclear. The CDR3 contains 12 residues. Germline lookup yields CDR1 MDHEN and CDR2 SYDVKM. Trimming took off 8 bases at V and 5 bases at J, with 12 bases between the two ends. In nucleotides, the CDR3 is TGTGCCAGCCATGAGGGCCCGACTGAAGCTTTCTTT. Translated, it gives CASHEGPTEAFF.

DNA for the CDR3: TGTGCCAGCAGCTCCCCTACCCCGCGGCCAACTAATGAAAAACTGTTTTTT. Amino acids: CASSSPTPRPTNEKLFF. The V and J genes are TRBV11-1 and TRBJ1-4; D remains ambiguous. The CDR3 loop spans 17 amino acids. Germline V gives CDR1 SGHAT, CDR2 FQDESV (reference sequence). V was clipped by 4 bases and J by 0 bases, with 15 bases between them.

The chain combines TRBV27 with TRBJ1-3; a weak D match, TRBD1 (5 bases). Germline V gene sequence: CDR1 MNHEY, CDR2 SMNVEV (reference sequence). V shed 5 bases and J shed 0 bases, with 11 bases lying between them. The CDR3 runs to 15 residues. CDR3 loop: CASSPERGSGNTIYF. The CDR3 DNA reads as TGTGCCAGCAGTCCTGAAAGGGGCTCTGGAAACACCATATATTTT.

This clonotype came up once. A clone one base away is much larger, so this may be a read error. This rearrangement joins TRBV9 to TRBJ2-1, with a possible D match to TRBD2 (6 bases). V was cut by 4 bases and J by 9 bases, with 8 bases left in between. This CDR3 spans 11 amino acids. Germline CDR1 and CDR2: SGDLS and YYNGEE. CDR3 sequence: CASSMGGEQFF. The CDR3 bases are TGTGCCAGCAGCATGGGGGGTGAGCAGTTCTTC.

This chain links TRBV7-9 with TRBJ1-5; no definite D call. This CDR3 spans 16 amino acids. Germline V gene sequence: CDR1 SEHNR, CDR2 FQNEAQ (reference sequence). Trimming stripped 6 bases from V and 0 bases from J, with 15 bases between. The chain's CDR3 is CASSQSRLDSNQPQHF. Here the CDR3 DNA reads TGTGCCAGCAGTCAAAGCCGGTTAGATAGCAATCAGCCCCAGCATTTT.

This clonotype was found a few times. The chain employs TRBV11-2 and TRBJ2-1; D call uncertain. V lost 4 bases, J lost 10 bases, and 17 bases lay in between. Germline assignment: CDR1 SGHAT and CDR2 FQNNGV. This CDR3 contains 14 residues. CDR3 nucleotide sequence: TGTGCCAGCAGCTCTCTCGACACGCCGAACGAGCAGTTCTTC. Translating it yields CASSSLDTPNEQFF. Full variable domain (remainder filled in from reference TRBV11-2 and TRBJ2-1): EAGVAQSPRYKIIEKRQSVAFWCNPISGHATLYWYQQILGQGPKLLIQFQNNGVVDDSQLPKDRFSAERLKGVDSTLKIQPAKLEDSAVYLCASSSLDTPNEQFFGPGTRLTVL.